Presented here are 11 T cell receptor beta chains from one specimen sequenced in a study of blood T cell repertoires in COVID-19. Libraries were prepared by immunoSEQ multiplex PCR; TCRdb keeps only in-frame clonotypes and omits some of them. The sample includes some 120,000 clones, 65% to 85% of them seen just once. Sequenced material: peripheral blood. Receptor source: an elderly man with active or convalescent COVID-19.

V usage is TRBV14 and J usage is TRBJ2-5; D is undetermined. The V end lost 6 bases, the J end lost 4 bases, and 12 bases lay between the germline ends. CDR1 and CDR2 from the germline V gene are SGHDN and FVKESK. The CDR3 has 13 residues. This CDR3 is CASRPGSGETQYF. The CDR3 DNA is TGTGCCAGCAGGCCCGGCTCGGGAGAGACCCAGTACTTC.

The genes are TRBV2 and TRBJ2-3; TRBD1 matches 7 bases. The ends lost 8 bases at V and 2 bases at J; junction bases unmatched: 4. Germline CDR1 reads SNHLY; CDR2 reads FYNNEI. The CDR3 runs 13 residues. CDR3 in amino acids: CASRQGPTDTQYF. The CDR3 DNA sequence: TGTGCCAGCCGACAGGGTCCCACAGATACGCAGTATTTT.

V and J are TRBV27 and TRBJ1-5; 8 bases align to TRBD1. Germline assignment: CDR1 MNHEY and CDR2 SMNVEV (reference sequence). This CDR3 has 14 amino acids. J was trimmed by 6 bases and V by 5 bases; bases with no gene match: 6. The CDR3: CASSPRGQVQPQHF. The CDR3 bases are TGTGCCAGCAGTCCCAGGGGGCAAGTTCAGCCCCAGCATTTT.

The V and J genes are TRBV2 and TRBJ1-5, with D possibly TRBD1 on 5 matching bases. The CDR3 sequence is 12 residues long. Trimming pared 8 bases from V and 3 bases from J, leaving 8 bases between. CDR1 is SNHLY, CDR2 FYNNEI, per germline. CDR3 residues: CASSGINQPQHF. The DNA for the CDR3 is TGTGCCAGCTCAGGGATCAATCAGCCCCAGCATTTT. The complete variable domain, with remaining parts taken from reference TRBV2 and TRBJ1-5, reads EPEVTQTPSHQVTQMGQEVILRCVPISNHLYFYWYRQILGQKVEFLVSFYNNEISEKSEIFDDQFSVERPDGSNFTLKIRSTKLEDSAMYFCASSGINQPQHFGDGTRLSIL.

The CDR3 here is CASRTGGIDTQYF. CDR3 DNA: TGTGCCAGCAGGACAGGGGGTATAGATACGCAGTATTTT. The V call is TRBV2, the J call TRBJ2-3, with 9 bases matching TRBD1. V dropped 6 bases and J dropped 5; count of bases not matched to a gene: 3. The CDR3 length is 13 residues. Germline lookup yields CDR1 SNHLY and CDR2 FYNNEI.

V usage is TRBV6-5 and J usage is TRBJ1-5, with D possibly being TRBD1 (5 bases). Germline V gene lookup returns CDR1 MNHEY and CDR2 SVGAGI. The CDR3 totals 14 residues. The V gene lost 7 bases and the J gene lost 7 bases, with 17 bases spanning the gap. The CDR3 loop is CASTQGSVGQPQHF. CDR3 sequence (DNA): TGTGCCAGCACCCAGGGCTCAGTAGGACAGCCCCAGCATTTT.

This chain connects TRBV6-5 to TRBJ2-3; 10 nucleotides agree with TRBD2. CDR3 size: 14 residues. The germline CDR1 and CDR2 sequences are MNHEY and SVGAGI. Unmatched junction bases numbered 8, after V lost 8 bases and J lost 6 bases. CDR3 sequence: CASSSGGPPDTQYF. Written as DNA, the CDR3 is TGTGCCAGCTCTAGCGGGGGCCCCCCCGATACGCAGTATTTT.

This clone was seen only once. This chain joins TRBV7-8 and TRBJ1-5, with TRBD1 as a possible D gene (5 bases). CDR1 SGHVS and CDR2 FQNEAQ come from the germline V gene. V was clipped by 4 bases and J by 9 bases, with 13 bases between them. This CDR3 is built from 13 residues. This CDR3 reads CASSSRGDPPQHF. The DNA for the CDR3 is TGTGCCAGCAGCTCTAGGGGCGATCCGCCCCAGCATTTT.

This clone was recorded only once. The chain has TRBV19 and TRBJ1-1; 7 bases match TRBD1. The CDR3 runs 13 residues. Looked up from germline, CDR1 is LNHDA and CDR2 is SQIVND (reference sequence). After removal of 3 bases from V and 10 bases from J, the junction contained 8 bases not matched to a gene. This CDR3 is CASSIDDRVAAFF. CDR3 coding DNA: TGTGCCAGTAGTATTGATGACAGGGTAGCAGCTTTCTTT.

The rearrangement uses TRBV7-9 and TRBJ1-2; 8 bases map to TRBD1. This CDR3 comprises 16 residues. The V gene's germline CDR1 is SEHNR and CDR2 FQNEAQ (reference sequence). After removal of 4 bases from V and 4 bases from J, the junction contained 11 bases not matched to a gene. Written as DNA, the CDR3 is TGTGCCAGCAGCTACAGGACAGGGTATTCGGGCTATGGCTACACCTTC. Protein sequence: CASSYRTGYSGYGYTF.

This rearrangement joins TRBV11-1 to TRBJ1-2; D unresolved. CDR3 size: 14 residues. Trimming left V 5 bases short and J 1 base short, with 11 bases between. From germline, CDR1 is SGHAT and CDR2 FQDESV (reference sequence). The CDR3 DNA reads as TGTGCCAGCAGCACTTATAACGATAACTATGGCTACACCTTC. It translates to CASSTYNDNYGYTF.